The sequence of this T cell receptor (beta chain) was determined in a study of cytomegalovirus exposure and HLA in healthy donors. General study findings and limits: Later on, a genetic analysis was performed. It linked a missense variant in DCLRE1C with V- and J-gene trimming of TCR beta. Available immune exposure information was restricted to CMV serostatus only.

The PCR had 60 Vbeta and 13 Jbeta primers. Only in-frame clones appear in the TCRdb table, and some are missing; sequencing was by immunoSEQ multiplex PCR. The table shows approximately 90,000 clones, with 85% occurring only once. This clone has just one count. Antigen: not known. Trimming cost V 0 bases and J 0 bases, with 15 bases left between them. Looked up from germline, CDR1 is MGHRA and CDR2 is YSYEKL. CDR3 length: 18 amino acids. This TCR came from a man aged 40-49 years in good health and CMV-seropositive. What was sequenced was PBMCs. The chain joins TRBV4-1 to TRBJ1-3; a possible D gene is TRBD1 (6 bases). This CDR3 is CASSQDPPTGTSGNTIYF. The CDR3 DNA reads TGCGCCAGCAGCCAAGACCCCCCTACAGGGACCTCTGGAAACACCATATATTTT.